This T cell receptor (beta chain) was sequenced in a study of T cells in Graves' hyperthyroidism and ophthalmopathy. Researchers amplified the TCR beta CDR3 regions from RNA transcripts. A first-round RT-PCR of the TCR CDR3 used the HTBI primer set. TCRdb independently ran MiXCR on the multiplex PCR reads; one entry per CDR3 protein. The table includes 450,000 to 600,000 distinct CDR3 sequences, 14% detected once. The V gene's germline CDR1 is MDHEN and CDR2 SYDVKM. Trimming stripped 5 bases from V and 4 bases from J, with 21 bases between. This CDR3 comprises 18 residues. Sequenced material: blood. The TCR originated in a middle-aged woman with Graves' hyperthyroidism. J is TRBJ2-6 and V is TRBV28, with D maybe TRBD1 (7 bases). In DNA form, the CDR3 reads TGTGCCAGCAGTAGCCCCGGGACAGCGGGCCGGGGGGCCAACGTCCTGACTTTC. Protein sequence: CASSSPGTAGRGANVLTF.